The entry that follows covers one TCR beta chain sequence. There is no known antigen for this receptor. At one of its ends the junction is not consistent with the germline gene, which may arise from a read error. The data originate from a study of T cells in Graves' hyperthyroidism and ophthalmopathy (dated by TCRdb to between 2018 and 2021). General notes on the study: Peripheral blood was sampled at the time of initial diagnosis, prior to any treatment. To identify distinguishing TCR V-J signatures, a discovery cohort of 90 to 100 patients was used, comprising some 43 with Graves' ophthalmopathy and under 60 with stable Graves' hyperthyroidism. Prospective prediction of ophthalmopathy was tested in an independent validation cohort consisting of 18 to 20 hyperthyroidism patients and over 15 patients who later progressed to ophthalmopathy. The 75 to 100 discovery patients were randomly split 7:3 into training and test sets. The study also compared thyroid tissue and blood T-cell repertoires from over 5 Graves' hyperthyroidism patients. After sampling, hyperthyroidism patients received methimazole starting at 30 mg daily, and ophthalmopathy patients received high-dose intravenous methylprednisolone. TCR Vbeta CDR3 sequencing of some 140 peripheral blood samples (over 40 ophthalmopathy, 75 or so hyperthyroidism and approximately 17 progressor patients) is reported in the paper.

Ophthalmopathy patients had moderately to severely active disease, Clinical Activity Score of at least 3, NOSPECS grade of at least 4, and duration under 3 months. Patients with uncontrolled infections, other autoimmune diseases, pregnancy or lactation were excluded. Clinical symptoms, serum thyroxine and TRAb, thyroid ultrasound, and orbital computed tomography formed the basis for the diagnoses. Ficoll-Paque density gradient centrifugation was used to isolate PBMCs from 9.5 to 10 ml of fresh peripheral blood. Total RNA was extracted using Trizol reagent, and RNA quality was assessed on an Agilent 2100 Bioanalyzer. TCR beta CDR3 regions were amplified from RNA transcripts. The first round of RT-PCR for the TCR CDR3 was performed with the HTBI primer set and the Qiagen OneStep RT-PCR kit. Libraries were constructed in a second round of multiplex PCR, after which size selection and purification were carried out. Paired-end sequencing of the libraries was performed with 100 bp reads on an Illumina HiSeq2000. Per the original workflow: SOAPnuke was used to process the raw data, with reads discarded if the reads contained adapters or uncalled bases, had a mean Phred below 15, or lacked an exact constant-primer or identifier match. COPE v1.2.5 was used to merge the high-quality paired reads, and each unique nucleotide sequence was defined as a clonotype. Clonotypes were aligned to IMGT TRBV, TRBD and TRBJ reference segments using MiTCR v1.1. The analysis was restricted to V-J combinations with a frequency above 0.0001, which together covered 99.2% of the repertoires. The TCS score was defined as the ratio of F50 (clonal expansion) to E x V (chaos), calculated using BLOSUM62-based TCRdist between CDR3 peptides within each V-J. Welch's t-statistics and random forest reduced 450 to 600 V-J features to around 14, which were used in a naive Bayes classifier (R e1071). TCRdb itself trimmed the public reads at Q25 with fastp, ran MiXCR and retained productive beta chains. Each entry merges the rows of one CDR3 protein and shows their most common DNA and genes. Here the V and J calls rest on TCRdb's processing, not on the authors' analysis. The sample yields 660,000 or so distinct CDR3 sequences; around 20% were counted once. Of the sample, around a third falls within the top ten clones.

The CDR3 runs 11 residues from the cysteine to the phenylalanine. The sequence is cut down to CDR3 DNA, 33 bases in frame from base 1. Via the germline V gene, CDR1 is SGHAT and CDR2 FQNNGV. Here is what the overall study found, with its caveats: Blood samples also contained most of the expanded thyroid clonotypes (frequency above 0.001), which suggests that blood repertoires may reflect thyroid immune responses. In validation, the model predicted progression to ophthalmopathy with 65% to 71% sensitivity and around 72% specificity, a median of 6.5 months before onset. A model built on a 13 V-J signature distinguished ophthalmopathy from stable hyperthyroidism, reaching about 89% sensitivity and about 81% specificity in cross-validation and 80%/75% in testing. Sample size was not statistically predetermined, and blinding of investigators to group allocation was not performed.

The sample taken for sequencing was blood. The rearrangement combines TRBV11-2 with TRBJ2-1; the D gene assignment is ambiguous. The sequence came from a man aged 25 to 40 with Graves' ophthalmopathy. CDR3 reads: CASSPYYEQFF. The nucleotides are TGTGCCAGCAGCCCCTACTATGAGCAGTTCTTC.